A single sample gave rise to the 4 T cell receptor beta chains below, sequenced in a study of blood T cell repertoires in COVID-19. The method was immunoSEQ multiplex PCR; TCRdb's version includes in-frame clones alone and lacks a portion of them. The sample lists about 430,000 clones; roughly 88% were seen once. The sample was PBMCs or T cells enriched from blood (not recorded which). These receptors were collected from a woman younger than 30 who had been exposed to COVID-19.

This clone has just one count. The chain joins TRBV5-4 to TRBJ2-1, with D perhaps matching TRBD2 (5 bases). CDR1 and CDR2 from the germline V gene are SGHNT and YYREEE (reference sequence). This CDR3 is built from 12 residues. The ends were cut back, 0 bases at V and 14 bases at J, with 12 bases in the middle. Written as DNA, the CDR3 is TGTGCCAGCAGCTTGGGGCTAGCTAAGGAGTTCTTC. Translating it yields CASSLGLAKEFF.

The genes are TRBV5-5 and TRBJ1-5; 10 bases are a match to TRBD1. CDR3 length equals 18 residues. V lost 0 bases, J lost 1 base, and 7 bases stayed unmatched. Looked up from germline, CDR1 is SGHKS and CDR2 is YYEKEE (reference sequence). Here the CDR3 reads CASSLAGQGLGSNQPQHF. The CDR3 DNA sequence: TGTGCCAGCAGCTTGGCGGGACAGGGGCTCGGGAGCAATCAGCCCCAGCATTTT.

This clone was seen just once. J is TRBJ1-3 and V is TRBV10-2; D is undetermined. CDR1 and CDR2 (germline): WSHSY, SAAADI. The germline V and J ends were trimmed by 4 bases and 0 bases, with 7 bases remaining between them. The CDR3 runs 14 residues. CDR3 amino acids: CASSARSSGNTIYF. For the CDR3, the DNA is TGCGCCAGCAGTGCCAGAAGCTCTGGAAACACCATATATTTT.

The rearrangement joins TRBV11-2 to TRBJ2-3; no clear D. CDR3 length equals 15 residues. V lost 2 bases and J 1 base, leaving 10 bases between the germline ends. In germline, CDR1 is SGHAT, CDR2 FQNNGV. Written as DNA, the CDR3 is TGTGCCAGCAGCTTACTAGTCTACCGCACAGATACGCAGTATTTT. Translated, it gives CASSLLVYRTDTQYF.